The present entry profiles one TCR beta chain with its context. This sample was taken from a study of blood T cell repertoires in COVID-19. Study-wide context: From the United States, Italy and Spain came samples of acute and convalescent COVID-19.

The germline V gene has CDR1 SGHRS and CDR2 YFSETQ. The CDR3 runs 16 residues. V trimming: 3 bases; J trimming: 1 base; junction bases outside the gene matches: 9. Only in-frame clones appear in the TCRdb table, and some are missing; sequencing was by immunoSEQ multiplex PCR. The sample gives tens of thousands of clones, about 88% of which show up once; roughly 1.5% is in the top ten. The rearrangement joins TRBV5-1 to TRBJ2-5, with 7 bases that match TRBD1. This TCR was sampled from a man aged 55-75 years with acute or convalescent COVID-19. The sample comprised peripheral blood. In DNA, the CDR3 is TGCGCCAGCAGCTATCTGACAGGGTTGGGCCAAGAGACCCAGTACTTC. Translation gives CASSYLTGLGQETQYF. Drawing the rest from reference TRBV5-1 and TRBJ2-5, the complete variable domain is KAGVTQTPRYLIKTRGQQVTLSCSPISGHRSVSWYQQTPGQGLQFLFEYFSETQRNKGNFPGRFSGRQFSNSRSEMNVSTLELGDSALYLCASSYLTGLGQETQYFGPGTRLLVL.